These 20 T cell receptor beta chains were sequenced from one sample in a study of blood T cell repertoires in COVID-19. Here immunoSEQ multiplex PCR was the method, and the copy in TCRdb shows in-frame clones only, minus some. The sample consists of a few hundred thousand clones, approximately 81% of them appearing once. The sequencing input was peripheral blood. These receptors all stem from a woman younger than 35 with acute or convalescent COVID-19.

The chain has TRBV2 and TRBJ1-1; TRBD1 matches at 7 bases. In germline, CDR1 is SNHLY, CDR2 FYNNEI. With 6 bases clipped from V and 5 bases from J, the junction kept 3 bases outside the gene matches. The CDR3 contains 12 residues. The CDR3 protein is CASRAGGTEAFF. The CDR3 region has the DNA TGTGCCAGCAGGGCAGGGGGAACTGAAGCTTTCTTT.

The rearrangement links TRBV24-1 to TRBJ2-1, with a tentative D call TRBD1 (5 bases). The CDR3 extends over 15 amino acids. The germline V gene encodes CDR1 KGHDR and CDR2 SFDVKD. The V end was cut by 4 bases, the J end by 0 bases, with 9 bases between. The CDR3 sequence: CATSEKGFSYNEQFF. The CDR3 region has the DNA TGTGCCACCAGTGAGAAGGGGTTCTCCTACAATGAGCAGTTCTTC.

The V call is TRBV24-1, the J call TRBJ2-5; 7 bases line up with TRBD2. Germline V lookup: CDR1 KGHDR, CDR2 SFDVKD. Trimming took 2 bases from V and 2 from J; bases not matched to a gene: 4. The CDR3 runs 15 residues. The CDR3 coding sequence is TGTGCCACCAGTGATTGGTGGCGGGGGCAAGAGACCCAGTACTTC. It yields the protein CATSDWWRGQETQYF.

The table lists this clone with many counts. The chain recombines TRBV19 with TRBJ1-4; no clear D. This CDR3 has 15 amino acids. The ends were cut back, 3 bases at V and 4 bases at J, with 12 bases in the middle. Looked up from germline, CDR1 is LNHDA and CDR2 is SQIVND (reference sequence). The CDR3 region is CASSMGRILNEKLFF. The CDR3 DNA reads as TGTGCCAGTAGTATGGGCAGGATTCTTAATGAAAAACTGTTTTTT.

This clone was picked up a small number of times. This sequence joins TRBV5-1 and TRBJ1-1; no reliable D call. The CDR3 spans 12 residues. The ends were cut back, 0 bases at V and 5 bases at J, with 5 bases in the middle. The germline gives CDR1 SGHRS, CDR2 YFSETQ. This CDR3 reads CASSLERTEAFF. CDR3 nucleotide sequence: TGCGCCAGCAGCTTGGAACGGACTGAAGCTTTCTTT.

V usage is TRBV7-9 and J usage is TRBJ2-7; 7 bases agree with TRBD1. Germline V lookup: CDR1 SEHNR, CDR2 FQNEAQ (reference sequence). This CDR3 comprises 19 residues. The trim removed 2 bases at V and 5 bases at J, leaving 21 bases unmatched. DNA of the CDR3: TGTGCCAGCAGCTTATTCGGCCCCTCACGGGACAGTTCGACGGACGAGCAGTACTTC. Encoded protein: CASSLFGPSRDSSTDEQYF.

This chain uses TRBV5-1 with TRBJ1-6; perhaps TRBD1 as D (6 bases). This CDR3 spans 13 amino acids. V lost 4 bases and J 7 bases, leaving 9 bases between the germline ends. Germline values: CDR1 SGHRS, CDR2 YFSETQ. CDR3 loop: CASSVTGNSPLHF. The DNA for the CDR3 is TGCGCCAGCAGCGTGACAGGAAATTCACCCCTCCACTTT.

V usage is TRBV7-9 and J usage is TRBJ2-5; a possible D gene is TRBD2 (5 bases). The germline CDR1 and CDR2 sequences are SEHNR and FQNEAQ (reference sequence). Trimming cost V 0 bases and J 0 bases, with 11 bases left between them. The CDR3 runs to 16 residues. The CDR3 loop is CASSLARGWDQETQYF. CDR3 DNA: TGTGCCAGCAGCTTAGCCCGGGGTTGGGACCAAGAGACCCAGTACTTC. Variable domain in full (rest from reference TRBV7-9 and TRBJ2-5): DTGVSQNPRHKITKRGQNVTFRCDPISEHNRLYWYRQTLGQGPEFLTYFQNEAQLEKSRLLSDRFSAERPKGSFSTLEIQRTEQGDSAMYLCASSLARGWDQETQYFGPGTRLLVL.

V is TRBV28 and J is TRBJ1-2; tentatively, D is TRBD1 (5 bases). This CDR3 is 19 amino acids long. Trimming took off 4 bases at V and 0 bases at J, with 24 bases between the two ends. Germline-derived CDR1 and CDR2 are MDHEN and SYDVKM. In DNA form, the CDR3 reads TGTGCCAGCAGTTCAAATTCGGCTGGGGGGTTGTGGACTAACTATGGCTACACCTTC. Amino acids: CASSSNSAGGLWTNYGYTF.

This sequence joins TRBV24-1 and TRBJ1-5, with D perhaps matching TRBD1 (6 bases). The CDR3 is 14 amino acids. Germline CDR1 KGHDR, CDR2 SFDVKD. V was trimmed by 9 bases and J by 5 bases, leaving 16 bases between them. CDR3 sequence: CATASAEGDQPQHF. CDR3 sequence (DNA): TGTGCCACCGCGTCCGCCGAGGGGGATCAGCCCCAGCATTTT.

CDR3 nucleotides: TGCGCCAGCAGCGGGGACAGGAGGGGTAGTGAAGCTTTCTTT. Its translation: CASSGDRRGSEAFF. This chain uses TRBV5-1 with TRBJ1-1; 8 bases fit TRBD1. The CDR3 is 14 amino acids. J gave up 7 bases and V 4 bases, and 9 bases lay outside the gene matches. Germline V gives CDR1 SGHRS, CDR2 YFSETQ. The whole variable domain, filled in from reference TRBV5-1 and TRBJ1-1, reads KAGVTQTPRYLIKTRGQQVTLSCSPISGHRSVSWYQQTPGQGLQFLFEYFSETQRNKGNFPGRFSGRQFSNSRSEMNVSTLELGDSALYLCASSGDRRGSEAFFGQGTRLTVV.

The chain joins TRBV5-1 to TRBJ2-5, with D uncertain. Trimming took off 0 bases at V and 5 bases at J, with 11 bases between the two ends. The CDR3 runs to 14 residues. Germline CDR1 reads SGHRS; CDR2 reads YFSETQ. The CDR3 sequence is CASSLVTAAETQYF. In DNA, the CDR3 is TGCGCCAGCAGCTTGGTGACCGCGGCGGAGACCCAGTACTTC.

The chain couples TRBV2 to TRBJ1-2, with unresolved D. There are 13 residues in the CDR3. The germline CDR1 and CDR2 sequences are SNHLY and FYNNEI. V lost 4 bases, J lost 1 base, and 7 bases lay in between. In nucleotides, the CDR3 is TGTGCCAGCAGTGGGCAGTTTAACTATGGCTACACCTTC. It translates to CASSGQFNYGYTF. Looking up the rest from reference TRBV2 and TRBJ1-2 gives the full variable domain: EPEVTQTPSHQVTQMGQEVILRCVPISNHLYFYWYRQILGQKVEFLVSFYNNEISEKSEIFDDQFSVERPDGSNFTLKIRSTKLEDSAMYFCASSGQFNYGYTFGSGTRLTVV.

The rearrangement joins TRBV4-1 to TRBJ2-3, with 9 bases aligning to TRBD2. Germline V gene sequence: CDR1 MGHRA, CDR2 YSYEKL. Germline trimming cut 0 bases from V and 0 bases from J; bases unmatched to any gene: 7. The CDR3 loop spans 18 amino acids. Here the CDR3 reads CASSQDGASGTSTDTQYF. CDR3 coding DNA: TGCGCCAGCAGCCAAGATGGGGCTAGCGGGACTAGCACAGATACGCAGTATTTT.

This sequence joins TRBV9 and TRBJ2-1, with 11 bases fitting TRBD2. The V and J ends lost 3 bases and 5 bases, in that order; junction bases with no gene match: 7. The V gene's germline CDR1 is SGDLS and CDR2 YYNGEE. The CDR3 is 16 amino acids. CDR3 residues: CASSDYSGRDHNEQFF. CDR3 DNA: TGTGCCAGCAGCGATTATAGCGGGAGGGACCACAATGAGCAGTTCTTC. Full variable domain (remainder filled in from reference TRBV9 and TRBJ2-1): DSGVTQTPKHLITATGQRVTLRCSPRSGDLSVYWYQQSLDQGLQFLIQYYNGEERAKGNILERFSAQQFPDLHSELNLSSLELGDSALYFCASSDYSGRDHNEQFFGPGTRLTVL.

This sequence joins TRBV5-6 and TRBJ1-2; 8 nucleotides line up with TRBD1. CDR3 size: 15 residues. Germline V lookup: CDR1 SGHDT, CDR2 YYEEEE. V was pared by 4 bases and J by 4 bases, with 9 bases of the junction left unmatched. This chain's CDR3 is CASSGEGQEIYGYTF. The CDR3 nucleotides are TGTGCCAGCAGCGGAGAGGGACAGGAGATCTATGGCTACACCTTC.

The rearrangement joins TRBV28 to TRBJ1-1; D not certain. There are 15 residues in the CDR3. Germline loops: CDR1 MDHEN, CDR2 SYDVKM. V shed 5 bases and J shed 0 bases, with 13 bases lying between them. The CDR3 nucleotides are TGTGCCAGCAGTCCCCGAACAGAAGTGAACACTGAAGCTTTCTTT. Protein sequence: CASSPRTEVNTEAFF. The full variable domain, its missing parts supplied by reference TRBV28 and TRBJ1-1, is DVKVTQSSRYLVKRTGEKVFLECVQDMDHENMFWYRQDPGLGLRLIYFSYDVKMKEKGDIPEGYSVSREKKERFSLILESASTNQTSMYLCASSPRTEVNTEAFFGQGTRLTVV.

The chain is built from TRBV7-9 and TRBJ1-4; 9 bases fit TRBD1. This CDR3 region has 15 residues. V shed 6 bases and J 6 bases; nucleotides not matched to a gene: 8. Germline values: CDR1 SEHNR, CDR2 FQNEAQ (reference sequence). CDR3 coding DNA: TGTGCCAGCAGTATAGGGGGGACAGGGCATGAAAAACTGTTTTTT. This gives the protein CASSIGGTGHEKLFF. The variable domain in full, completed from reference TRBV7-9 and TRBJ1-4, reads DTGVSQNPRHKITKRGQNVTFRCDPISEHNRLYWYRQTLGQGPEFLTYFQNEAQLEKSRLLSDRFSAERPKGSFSTLEIQRTEQGDSAMYLCASSIGGTGHEKLFFGSGTQLSVL.

The V and J genes are TRBV28 and TRBJ1-2, with D perhaps TRBD1 (6 bases). The CDR3 totals 15 residues. Trimming stripped 5 bases from V and 4 bases from J, with 17 bases between. Germline-derived CDR1 and CDR2 are MDHEN and SYDVKM. CDR3 loop: CASSIQPTGAYGYTF. In DNA, the CDR3 is TGTGCCAGCAGTATCCAGCCGACAGGAGCCTATGGCTACACCTTC.

The rearrangement uses TRBV5-1 and TRBJ1-2, with D tentatively TRBD1 (6 bases). Germline V CDR1 and CDR2: SGHRS, YFSETQ. The CDR3 covers 13 residues. Trimming took 3 bases from V and 6 from J, leaving 12 bases between them. The DNA of the CDR3 is TGCGCCAGCAGCTCCGGGCCAGGGGATGGCTACACCTTC. Amino acids: CASSSGPGDGYTF.